Following are 13 T cell receptor beta chains from one sample sequenced in a study of CXCR3-negative and CXCR3-positive naive CD8 T cells. 5' RACE with UMI labels generated the TRB cDNA libraries. TCRdb re-called the 5' RACE reads; one entry per CDR3 protein, DNA not given. This table lists 50,000 to 60,000 distinct CDR3 sequences. Material: naive CXCR3- CD8+ T cells from blood. Described subset: CD45RO-CCR7+CD27+CD95- naive CD8+ T cells lacking CXCR3 (TNR3-). Receptors were obtained from a human donor in good health. Some clones in this sample may be carry-over from other donors' samples.

The chain carries TRBV7-2 and TRBJ2-3; TCRdb proposes TRBD1, but this gene call is untestable without DNA. The germline V gene has CDR1 SGHTA and CDR2 FQGNSA. The CDR3 extends over 16 amino acids. CDR3 residues: CASSLIRGGYTDTQYF.

V and J are TRBV7-9 and TRBJ1-5; as DNA is missing, the TRBD1 call by TCRdb cannot be tested. The CDR3 is made up of 15 amino acids. Germline V gene sequence: CDR1 SEHNR, CDR2 FQNEAQ (reference sequence). Here the CDR3 reads CASSGAGAGNQPQHF.

The J gene is TRBJ1-6, the V gene TRBV5-4; the TCRdb D gene call, TRBD1, has no DNA to confirm it. From germline, CDR1 is SGHNT and CDR2 YYREEE (reference sequence). CDR3 length equals 14 residues. The CDR3 is CASSLNGGNSPLHF. The whole variable domain, remainder taken from reference TRBV5-4 and TRBJ1-6, is ETGVTQSPTHLIKTRGQQVTLRCSSQSGHNTVSWYQQALGQGPQFIFQYYREEENGRGNFPPRFSGLQFPNYSSELNVNALELDDSALYLCASSLNGGNSPLHFGNGTRLTVT.

The genes are TRBV27 and TRBJ2-1. Germline CDR1 and CDR2: MNHEY and SMNVEV (reference sequence). The CDR3 sequence is 18 residues long. The CDR3 here is CASSLWAVGQQSDNEQFF.

CDR3: CASSLAGGASSYNEQFF. The chain has TRBV5-1 and TRBJ2-1; TCRdb's D call of TRBD1 is untestable without DNA. CDR1 and CDR2 (germline): SGHRS, YFSETQ. This CDR3 comprises 17 residues.

The J gene is TRBJ2-1, the V gene TRBV4-2; TCRdb calls TRBD2, which cannot be checked without DNA. Germline V gene sequence: CDR1 LGHNA, CDR2 YNFKEQ. The CDR3 has 20 amino acids. The CDR3 loop is CASSQDLGIAGDPGYNEQFF.

The chain is built from TRBV28 and TRBJ2-2. This CDR3 has 12 residues. Germline loops: CDR1 MDHEN, CDR2 SYDVKM. CDR3 region: CASSFYAGELFF. Full variable domain (rest looked up from reference TRBV28 and TRBJ2-2): DVKVTQSSRYLVKRTGEKVFLECVQDMDHENMFWYRQDPGLGLRLIYFSYDVKMKEKGDIPEGYSVSREKKERFSLILESASTNQTSMYLCASSFYAGELFFGEGSRLTVL.

This chain links TRBV6-6 with TRBJ2-3; TCRdb selects TRBD2, and the lack of DNA leaves this call unchecked. The CDR3 sequence is 14 residues long. Germline CDR1 and CDR2: MNHNY and SVGAGI (reference sequence). The CDR3: CASLAPASTDTQYF.

The gene calls are TRBV20-1 and TRBJ1-1; the TCRdb D gene call, TRBD1, has no DNA to confirm it. This CDR3 is built from 13 residues. Germline CDR1 and CDR2: DFQATT and SNEGSKA (reference sequence). CDR3 loop: CSASGQGDTEAFF.

V gene TRBV2 combines with J gene TRBJ2-3; TCRdb's D call, TRBD2, is unchecked because there is no DNA. The CDR3 is made up of 16 amino acids. The V gene's germline CDR1 is SNHLY and CDR2 FYNNEI. The CDR3 here is CASSPRTSGSADTQYF. Variable domain in full (rest from reference TRBV2 and TRBJ2-3): EPEVTQTPSHQVTQMGQEVILRCVPISNHLYFYWYRQILGQKVEFLVSFYNNEISEKSEIFDDQFSVERPDGSNFTLKIRSTKLEDSAMYFCASSPRTSGSADTQYFGPGTRLTVL.

The gene calls are TRBV28 and TRBJ2-3; TCRdb lists TRBD1, though no DNA is available to test this call. CDR1 and CDR2 (germline): MDHEN, SYDVKM. This CDR3 spans 16 amino acids. The CDR3 spells CASSSHDRDITDTQYF.

The chain combines TRBV6-2 or TRBV6-3 with TRBJ2-1. CDR1 and CDR2 from the germline V gene are MNHEY and SVGEGT. The CDR3 is 13 residues long. The CDR3 sequence is CASSYTEVDEQFF.

V usage is TRBV20-1 and J usage is TRBJ1-2. This CDR3 is built from 15 residues. Germline V lookup: CDR1 DFQATT, CDR2 SNEGSKA (reference sequence). The CDR3 reads CSTMLGSATNYGYTF.